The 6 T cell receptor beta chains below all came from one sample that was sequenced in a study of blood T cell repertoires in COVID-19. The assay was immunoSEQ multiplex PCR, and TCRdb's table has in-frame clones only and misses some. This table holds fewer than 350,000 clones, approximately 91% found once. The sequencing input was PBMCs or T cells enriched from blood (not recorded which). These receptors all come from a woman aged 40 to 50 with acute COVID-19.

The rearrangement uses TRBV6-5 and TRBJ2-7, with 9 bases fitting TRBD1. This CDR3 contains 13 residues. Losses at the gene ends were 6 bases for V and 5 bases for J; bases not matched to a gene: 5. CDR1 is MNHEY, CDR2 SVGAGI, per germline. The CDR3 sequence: CASSPGTGHEQYF. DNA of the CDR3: TGTGCCAGCAGCCCCGGGACAGGGCACGAGCAGTACTTC.

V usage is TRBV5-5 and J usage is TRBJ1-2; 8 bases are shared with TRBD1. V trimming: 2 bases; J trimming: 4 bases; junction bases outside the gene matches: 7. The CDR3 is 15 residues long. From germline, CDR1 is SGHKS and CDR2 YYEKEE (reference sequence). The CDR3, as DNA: TGTGCCAGCAGCTTCCCTACAGGGGGTTCCTATGGCTACACCTTC. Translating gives CASSFPTGGSYGYTF.

The CDR3 DNA is TGTGCCAGCAGTCAACAGGGGGTGCTGACCGGGGAGCTGTTTTTT. It specifies CASSQQGVLTGELFF. V usage is TRBV2 and J usage is TRBJ2-2, with 8 bases lining up with TRBD1. V dropped 5 bases and J dropped 5; count of bases not matched to a gene: 7. The CDR3 spans 15 residues. Per the germline V gene, CDR1 is SNHLY and CDR2 is FYNNEI.

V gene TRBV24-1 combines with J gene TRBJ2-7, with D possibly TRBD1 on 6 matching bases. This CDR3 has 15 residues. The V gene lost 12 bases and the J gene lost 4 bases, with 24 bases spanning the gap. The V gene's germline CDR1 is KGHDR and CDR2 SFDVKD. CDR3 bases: TGTGCCGACGGTGTTCCAGGGGCCGTCAGATACGAGCAGTACTTC. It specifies CADGVPGAVRYEQYF.

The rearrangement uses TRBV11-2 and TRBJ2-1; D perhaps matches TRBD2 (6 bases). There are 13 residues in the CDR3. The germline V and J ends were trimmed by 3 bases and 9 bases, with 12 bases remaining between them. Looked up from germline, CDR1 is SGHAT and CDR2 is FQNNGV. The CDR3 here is CASSFSRGSEQFF. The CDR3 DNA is TGTGCCAGCAGCTTTTCCCGGGGGTCTGAGCAGTTCTTC. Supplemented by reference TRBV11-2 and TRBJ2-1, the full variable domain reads EAGVAQSPRYKIIEKRQSVAFWCNPISGHATLYWYQQILGQGPKLLIQFQNNGVVDDSQLPKDRFSAERLKGVDSTLKIQPAKLEDSAVYLCASSFSRGSEQFFGPGTRLTVL.

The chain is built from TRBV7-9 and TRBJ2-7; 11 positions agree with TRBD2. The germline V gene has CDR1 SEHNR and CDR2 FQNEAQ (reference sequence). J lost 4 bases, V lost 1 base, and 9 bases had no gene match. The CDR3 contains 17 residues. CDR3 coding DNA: TGTGCCAGCAGCTTAGAACTAGCGGGAGTCATCCGGTACGAGCAGTACTTC. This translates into CASSLELAGVIRYEQYF.